The next 27 T cell receptor beta chains were all read from a single sample in a study of radiation and T cells in renal cell carcinoma. The method was immunoSEQ multiplex PCR; TCRdb's version includes in-frame clones alone and lacks a portion of them. There are 130,000 to 150,000 clones in the sample; about 86% occur only once, and roughly 17% lies in the top ten. Time point here: blood 4 weeks post-SBRT, at nephrectomy. Treatment defined: 15 Gy SBRT to primary tumor, nephrectomy 4 weeks later. The material sequenced was blood, taken from a patient whose treatment included radiotherapy and nephrectomy. These receptors originate from a woman in her forties or fifties with renal cell carcinoma.

The chain combines TRBV9 with TRBJ2-7, with TRBD2 matching over 11 bases. The junction had 9 bases not matched to a gene; V was cut back by 0 bases and J by 7 bases. The CDR3 length is 16 residues. CDR1 SGDLS and CDR2 YYNGEE come from the germline V gene. This CDR3 reads CASSVGLAGGPREQYF. The CDR3 DNA follows: TGTGCCAGCAGCGTAGGCCTAGCGGGGGGTCCAAGGGAGCAGTACTTC.

V usage is TRBV4-2 and J usage is TRBJ1-1; D gene ambiguous. CDR3 length: 13 residues. Trimming removed 4 bases at V and 3 bases at J, with 9 bases between. The germline V gene has CDR1 LGHNA and CDR2 YNFKEQ. In nucleotides, the CDR3 is TGTGCCAGCAGCCCCCAGGAAGACACTGAAGCTTTCTTT. Translated: CASSPQEDTEAFF.

The chain couples TRBV6-5 to TRBJ2-7; D ambiguous. Germline CDR1 MNHEY, CDR2 SVGAGI. Trimming pared 2 bases from V and 0 bases from J, leaving 11 bases between. The CDR3 has 15 residues. CDR3 sequence: CASSYDVALSYEQYF. CDR3 DNA: TGTGCCAGCAGTTACGATGTCGCGCTCTCCTACGAGCAGTACTTC.

The chain uses TRBV7-3 and TRBJ2-1; D is unclear. Trimming stripped 5 bases from V and 6 bases from J, with 11 bases between. Germline CDR1 SGHTA, CDR2 FQGTGA. This CDR3 has 13 residues. The CDR3 sequence: CASSSSLLNEQFF. CDR3 sequence (DNA): TGTGCCAGCAGCAGCTCTTTGCTCAATGAGCAGTTCTTC.

V gene TRBV5-1 combines with J gene TRBJ2-1, with D maybe TRBD2 (6 bases). Germline CDR1 reads SGHRS; CDR2 reads YFSETQ. The CDR3 sequence is 15 residues long. V dropped 3 bases and J dropped 8 bases, with 18 bases sitting between them. The CDR3 loop reads CASSYSGHFMDEQFF. For the CDR3, the DNA is TGCGCCAGCAGCTATAGCGGCCACTTCATGGATGAGCAGTTCTTC.

V and J are TRBV4-3 and TRBJ1-1; the D gene is possibly TRBD1 (6 bases). V shed 0 bases and J shed 4 bases, with 18 bases lying between them. CDR1 and CDR2 from the germline V gene are LGHNA and YSLEER. This CDR3 is 17 amino acids long. As DNA, the CDR3 is TGCGCCAGCAGCCAAGATTTAGGACAGACATTTGCCACTGAAGCTTTCTTT. Translation gives CASSQDLGQTFATEAFF.

This rearrangement joins TRBV7-2 to TRBJ2-7; 12 nucleotides line up with TRBD1. The V gene's germline CDR1 is SGHTA and CDR2 FQGNSA. Trimming took 6 bases from V and 5 from J; bases not matched to a gene: 11. The CDR3 is made up of 16 amino acids. CDR3 sequence reads: CASRDPGQGATDEQYF. In DNA form, the CDR3 reads TGTGCCAGCAGGGACCCGGGACAGGGGGCAACCGACGAGCAGTACTTC.

The V call is TRBV6-5, the J call TRBJ2-7; tentative D call: TRBD1 (6 bases). Trimming stripped 7 bases from V and 6 bases from J, with 19 bases between. The CDR3 has 14 residues. The V gene's germline CDR1 is MNHEY and CDR2 SVGAGI. The CDR3 sequence: CASTRGQSHSEQYF. CDR3 nucleotides: TGTGCCAGCACCAGAGGACAGAGCCATTCCGAGCAGTACTTC.

CDR3 sequence reads: CASSQEKGLEGYTF. In DNA form, the CDR3 reads TGCGCCAGCAGCCAAGAAAAGGGGCTGGAAGGCTACACCTTC. This chain joins TRBV4-3 and TRBJ1-2; D might be TRBD1 (5 bases). Germline CDR1 and CDR2: LGHNA and YSLEER. Trimming cost V 0 bases and J 8 bases, with 13 bases left between them. This CDR3 spans 14 amino acids.

J is TRBJ1-5 and V is TRBV7-9; D uncertain. Trimming took off 4 bases at V and 5 bases at J, with 0 bases between the two ends. This CDR3 is built from 10 residues. Germline V gene lookup returns CDR1 SEHNR and CDR2 FQNEAQ (reference sequence). CDR3 loop: CASSYQPQHF. Written as DNA, the CDR3 is TGTGCCAGCAGCTATCAGCCCCAGCATTTT.

V is TRBV5-1 and J is TRBJ2-3; 10 nucleotides agree with TRBD1. The V and J ends lost 4 bases and 1 base, in that order; junction bases with no gene match: 6. The CDR3 has 16 residues. Germline V gene lookup returns CDR1 SGHRS and CDR2 YFSETQ. CDR3 loop: CASSRRQGARTDTQYF. CDR3 DNA: TGCGCCAGCAGCCGTCGACAGGGGGCTCGCACAGATACGCAGTATTTT.

This chain joins TRBV28 and TRBJ1-1; D remains unclear. The CDR3 totals 14 residues. Trimming took 1 base from V and 4 from J, leaving 10 bases between them. Germline loops: CDR1 MDHEN, CDR2 SYDVKM. The CDR3: CASSLSGLSTEAFF. CDR3 DNA: TGTGCCAGCAGTTTATCAGGCTTGTCCACTGAAGCTTTCTTT.

This clone has a single count. V usage is TRBV5-1 and J usage is TRBJ2-2; 10 nucleotides line up with TRBD1. The CDR3 extends over 15 amino acids. CDR1 and CDR2 from the germline V gene are SGHRS and YFSETQ. After removal of 3 bases from V and 7 bases from J, the junction contained 6 bases not matched to a gene. CDR3 amino acids: CASSYRQGAVGELFF. CDR3 in DNA: TGCGCCAGCAGCTACCGACAGGGGGCGGTCGGGGAGCTGTTTTTT.

The chain uses TRBV5-1 and TRBJ2-3; no reliable D call. V dropped 4 bases and J dropped 0 bases, with 6 bases sitting between them. CDR1 and CDR2 (germline): SGHRS, YFSETQ. The CDR3 contains 13 residues. CDR3 region: CASSRRSTDTQYF. Written as DNA, the CDR3 is TGCGCCAGCAGCCGCCGAAGCACAGATACGCAGTATTTT.

The V and J genes are TRBV4-3 and TRBJ2-5; D may be TRBD1 (7 bases). V lost 1 base and J lost 5, with 14 bases in between. From germline, CDR1 is LGHNA and CDR2 YSLEER. The CDR3 length is 15 residues. As DNA, the CDR3 is TGCGCCAGCAGCCAAGCACAGGGGAGGAGGGAGACCCAGTACTTC. Translating gives CASSQAQGRRETQYF.

The chain joins TRBV28 to TRBJ2-7, with unresolved D. Germline lookup yields CDR1 MDHEN and CDR2 SYDVKM. The CDR3 extends over 12 amino acids. The V and J ends lost 3 bases and 3 bases respectively, with 6 bases between them. The CDR3 loop is CASSFPYYEQYF. The CDR3 nucleotides are TGTGCCAGCAGTTTTCCCTACTACGAGCAGTACTTC.

The chain employs TRBV6-1 and TRBJ1-2; tentative D call: TRBD1 (5 bases). Germline assignment: CDR1 MNHNS and CDR2 SASEGT. This CDR3 spans 15 amino acids. V was cut by 1 base and J by 4 bases, with 13 bases left in between. The CDR3 region is CASSEVSRVGYGYTF. Here the CDR3 DNA reads TGTGCCAGCAGTGAAGTTTCCAGGGTGGGCTATGGCTACACCTTC.

The rearrangement uses TRBV9 and TRBJ2-3; tentative D call: TRBD2 (6 bases). CDR1 and CDR2 (germline): SGDLS, YYNGEE. V was trimmed by 4 bases and J by 6 bases, leaving 15 bases between them. This CDR3 has 14 amino acids. Here the CDR3 DNA reads TGTGCCAGCAGCCCGTGGGGGGACGGGGATACGCAGTATTTT. Protein: CASSPWGDGDTQYF.

The chain employs TRBV5-5 and TRBJ2-1; 7 bases map to TRBD1. Per the germline V gene, CDR1 is SGHKS and CDR2 is YYEKEE (reference sequence). V dropped 1 base and J dropped 8; count of bases not matched to a gene: 6. The CDR3 spans 14 residues. The CDR3 nucleotides read TGTGCCAGCAGCTTGCGTTCGACAGGGTATGAGCAGTTCTTC. Translated, it gives CASSLRSTGYEQFF.

The chain links TRBV9 to TRBJ2-7; 12 bases map to TRBD2. After removal of 2 bases from V and 4 bases from J, the junction contained 4 bases not matched to a gene. The CDR3 contains 15 residues. Germline V gene data show CDR1 as SGDLS and CDR2 as YYNGEE. The CDR3 DNA reads as TGTGCCAGCAGCGTCGGACTAGCGGGACGGTACGAGCAGTACTTC. Amino acid sequence: CASSVGLAGRYEQYF.

J is TRBJ1-1 and V is TRBV7-2; D may be TRBD1 (5 bases). Trimming removed 1 base from V and 11 bases from J, with 14 bases in between. CDR3 size: 13 residues. Germline-derived CDR1 and CDR2 are SGHTA and FQGNSA. CDR3 in DNA: TGTGCCAGCAGCTTAGGGGGCAGGGCCCAGGCTTTCTTT. Its protein product is CASSLGGRAQAFF.

The V call is TRBV4-3, the J call TRBJ2-3, with TRBD2 matching over 10 bases. The length of the CDR3 is 15 residues. The V and J ends lost 0 bases and 4 bases, in that order; junction bases with no gene match: 1. The V gene's germline CDR1 is LGHNA and CDR2 YSLEER. The CDR3: CASSQELAGADTQYF. CDR3 coding DNA: TGCGCCAGCAGCCAAGAGCTAGCGGGGGCAGATACGCAGTATTTT.

The V and J genes are TRBV28 and TRBJ2-7; possibly TRBD1 for D (7 bases). V lost 7 bases, J lost 3 bases, and 16 bases lay in between. The germline gives CDR1 MDHEN, CDR2 SYDVKM. The CDR3 loop spans 14 amino acids. CDR3 loop: CASMPPGGYYEQYF. The CDR3 nucleotides are TGTGCCAGCATGCCCCCAGGGGGGTACTACGAGCAGTACTTC.

The chain employs TRBV5-1 and TRBJ2-1, with 10 positions matching TRBD2. The trim removed 4 bases at V and 6 bases at J, leaving 7 bases unmatched. CDR1 and CDR2 (germline): SGHRS, YFSETQ. The CDR3 extends over 15 amino acids. The CDR3 loop reads CASSNLAGAGNEQFF. The CDR3 nucleotides are TGCGCCAGCAGCAATCTAGCGGGGGCGGGCAATGAGCAGTTCTTC.

The chain joins TRBV2 to TRBJ2-7, with D tentatively TRBD2 (6 bases). The CDR3 is 13 amino acids. The ends were cut back, 0 bases at V and 7 bases at J, with 10 bases in the middle. In germline, CDR1 is SNHLY, CDR2 FYNNEI. CDR3 region: CASSEAWGGEQYF. For the CDR3, the DNA is TGTGCCAGCAGTGAAGCGTGGGGAGGTGAGCAGTACTTC.

The genes are TRBV28 and TRBJ2-3; maybe TRBD2 (6 bases). From germline, CDR1 is MDHEN and CDR2 SYDVKM. This CDR3 contains 14 residues. V lost 6 bases to trimming and J lost 4 bases, with 14 bases between them. This CDR3 reads CASSLPGGPDTQYF. The CDR3, as DNA: TGTGCCAGCAGCCTACCTGGAGGGCCAGATACGCAGTATTTT.

Here the CDR3 DNA reads TGTGCCAGCAGCTTAGGAGGGCAGGATCAGCCCCAGCATTTT. Translating it yields CASSLGGQDQPQHF. The V call is TRBV7-2, the J call TRBJ1-5; D is ambiguous. This CDR3 contains 14 residues. Germline lookup yields CDR1 SGHTA and CDR2 FQGNSA. V was pared by 1 base and J by 5 bases, with 9 bases between.